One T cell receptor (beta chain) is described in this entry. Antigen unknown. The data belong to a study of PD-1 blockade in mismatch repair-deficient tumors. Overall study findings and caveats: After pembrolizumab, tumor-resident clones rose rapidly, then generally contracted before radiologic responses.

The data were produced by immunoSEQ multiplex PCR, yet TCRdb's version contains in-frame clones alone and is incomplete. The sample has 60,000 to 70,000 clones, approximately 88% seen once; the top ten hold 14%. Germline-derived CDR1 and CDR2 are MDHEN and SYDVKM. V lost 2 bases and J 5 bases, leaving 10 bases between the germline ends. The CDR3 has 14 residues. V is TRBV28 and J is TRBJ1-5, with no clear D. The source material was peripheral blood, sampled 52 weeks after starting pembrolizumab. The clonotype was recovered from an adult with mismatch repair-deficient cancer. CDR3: CASSLQESDQPQHF. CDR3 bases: TGTGCCAGCAGTTTACAGGAGAGCGATCAGCCCCAGCATTTT.